What follows describes a single T cell receptor beta chain. PCR amplification relied on 60 Vbeta primers (plus 13 Jbeta primers). Some clones are missing from TCRdb's copy, which holds only in-frame ones; the method was immunoSEQ multiplex PCR. In the table there are about 140,000 clones, approximately 84% of which are singletons. This sample is drawn from a study of cytomegalovirus exposure and HLA in healthy donors. Germline CDR1 reads SGHAT; CDR2 reads FQNNGV. The CDR3 has 14 residues. V lost 4 bases, J lost 8 bases, and 17 bases lay in between. The chain employs TRBV11-2 and TRBJ1-2, with D perhaps matching TRBD1 (6 bases). The source material was PBMCs. The receptor was derived from a young man in good health and CMV-seropositive. The CDR3 sequence is CASSSNLQGVGYTF. For the CDR3, the DNA is TGTGCCAGCAGCTCCAATCTACAGGGCGTCGGCTACACCTTC.